These 10 T cell receptor beta chains originate from one sample sequenced in a study of blood T cell repertoires in COVID-19 (dated by TCRdb to about 2020). Library preparation was by the immunoSEQ multiplex PCR assay. The clones in this table, taken by TCRdb from immuneACCESS, are in-frame only. Not every clone is retained; where verified, under half of the shortfall comes from an unresolved V gene, and the cause of the rest is unknown. The sample table shows fewer than 100,000 clones, and 75% to 85% are seen once. The top ten constitute around 22% of the sample. Sequences were obtained from peripheral blood. Every receptor here comes from a man between 70 and 80 years old with acute or convalescent COVID-19.

The chain is built from TRBV21-1 and TRBJ1-2; the D segment call TRBD1 is taken from the table without a DNA check. TRBV21-1 is reported as a pseudogene. The CDR3 runs 14 residues. CDR3 in amino acids: CASRDRGLHYGYTF. The DNA of the CDR3 is TGTGCCAGCAGAGACAGGGGGCTCCACTATGGCTACACCTTC.

The genes are TRBV9 and TRBJ1-1; 7 bases match TRBD1. Losses at the gene ends were 4 bases for V and 5 bases for J; bases not matched to a gene: 5. Germline CDR1 and CDR2: SGDLS and YYNGEE. This CDR3 has 13 amino acids. In DNA form, the CDR3 reads TGTGCCAGCAGCCCCAGGGGGAGGACTGAAGCTTTCTTT. It yields the protein CASSPRGRTEAFF.

The V and J genes are TRBV5-4 and TRBJ1-6; 7 bases match TRBD1. The CDR3 extends over 15 amino acids. Looked up from germline, CDR1 is SGHNT and CDR2 is YYREEE (reference sequence). V lost 2 bases, J lost 10 bases, and 9 bases stayed unmatched. CDR3 bases: TGTGCCAGCAGCTTACTACAGGGGAAAGGGTCACCCCTCCACTTT. Encoded protein: CASSLLQGKGSPLHF.

The chain joins TRBV28 to TRBJ2-1; 9 bases map to TRBD2. With V trimmed by 3 bases and J by 6 bases, 9 bases remained unmatched. The CDR3 extends over 16 amino acids. Germline CDR1 MDHEN, CDR2 SYDVKM. CDR3 protein: CASSLGGGGPLNEQFF. The CDR3 DNA is TGTGCCAGCAGTTTGGGCGGGGGGGGACCCCTCAATGAGCAGTTCTTC.

This rearrangement joins TRBV2 to TRBJ2-1; 7 nucleotides match TRBD2. The CDR3 spans 12 residues. Germline values: CDR1 SNHLY, CDR2 FYNNEI. V gave up 7 bases and J gave up 7 bases; unmatched junction bases: 4. CDR3 region: CASKGSGNEQFF. In DNA, the CDR3 is TGTGCCAGCAAGGGTAGCGGGAATGAGCAGTTCTTC. The variable domain in full, with the rest retrieved from reference TRBV2 and TRBJ2-1, is EPEVTQTPSHQVTQMGQEVILRCVPISNHLYFYWYRQILGQKVEFLVSFYNNEISEKSEIFDDQFSVERPDGSNFTLKIRSTKLEDSAMYFCASKGSGNEQFFGPGTRLTVL.

The chain couples TRBV7-9 to TRBJ2-7; TRBD2 aligns across 10 bases. CDR1 and CDR2 from the germline V gene are SEHNR and FQNEAQ (reference sequence). Trimming took 11 bases from V and 7 from J; bases not matched to a gene: 20. This CDR3 has 16 residues. CDR3 DNA: TGTGCCTCCATCAGGCGACTAGCGGGTTCCATTGGGGAGCAGTACTTC. It encodes CASIRRLAGSIGEQYF.

V is TRBV7-9 and J is TRBJ2-3; 8 positions agree with TRBD2. This CDR3 spans 16 amino acids. In germline, CDR1 is SEHNR, CDR2 FQNEAQ (reference sequence). Trimming removed 6 bases from V and 3 bases from J; junction bases left unmatched: 11. CDR3 loop: CASRRGLAGLTDTQYF. CDR3 in DNA: TGTGCCAGCAGGCGAGGGCTAGCGGGTTTAACAGATACGCAGTATTTT.

This clone was detected only a few times. The chain employs TRBV29-1 and TRBJ2-7, with TRBD1 matching over 8 bases. V gave up 1 base and J gave up 3 bases; unmatched junction bases: 2. Germline lookup yields CDR1 SQVTM and CDR2 ANQGSEA. This CDR3 spans 13 amino acids. CDR3 nucleotides: TGCAGCGTTGAAGCGGACAGGGACTACGAGCAGTACTTC. It codes for CSVEADRDYEQYF.

The rearrangement joins TRBV20-1 to TRBJ2-7; TRBD1 matches 11 bases. CDR3 length: 15 residues. CDR1 DFQATT and CDR2 SNEGSKA come from the germline V gene (reference sequence). The ends lost 3 bases at V and 4 bases at J; junction bases unmatched: 8. Written as DNA, the CDR3 is TGCAGTGCTAGTGATAGGGACAGGGGGTGGTACGAGCAGTACTTC. It is translated as CSASDRDRGWYEQYF.

The chain's CDR3 is CASSPSGSSETQYF. The CDR3 DNA reads TGTGCCAGCAGTCCGAGCGGCTCCTCAGAGACCCAGTACTTC. The J gene is TRBJ2-5, the V gene TRBV7-2; the D gene is possibly TRBD2 (5 bases). The V end lost 6 bases, the J end lost 4 bases, and 15 bases lay between the germline ends. The CDR3 has 14 residues. CDR1 SGHTA and CDR2 FQGNSA come from the germline V gene.